The T cell receptor (beta chain) under discussion was sequenced for a study of T cell responses to AZD1222 COVID-19 vaccine (dated by TCRdb to 2020 to 2022). Describing the broader study: AZD1222 recipients given second doses at about 4 weeks or at about 12 weeks were pooled, since spike-specific TCR depth and breadth were not found to differ between the two schedules. Trial participants were enrolled by age into 18-55, 56-69 and 70-plus year subgroups, with approximately 160, 26 and 62 TCR-sequenced participants respectively. A total of around 240 trial participants underwent TCR sequencing, of whom some 210 received two doses of AZD1222 and about 25 received two doses of the MenACWY control vaccine. Overall results and qualifications from the work: Conclusions about previously exposed vaccinees are limited, since just 5 to 7 AZD1222 recipients were seropositive for SARS-CoV-2 at baseline. The vaccine-associated CD4 TCRs covered the entire spike protein, and the dominant responses fell in regions 160-218 and 743-854. Because no day 14 peak-response samples were available, repertoires were characterized only after the peak T cell response. Most participants were white British and females outnumbered males, and the authors suggested that clonal diversity may have been underestimated. After two AZD1222 doses, spike-specific TCR breadth and depth were significantly higher than at day 0 and than in MenACWY recipients. Reportedly, almost half of the unique spike-specific TCRs recognized epitopes lying outside the regions that are mutated in the B.1.351 and B.1.1.7 variants. In the small 56-69-year group, the increase in depth fell short of significance, most likely because of low power.

Note on this clone: There is no known antigen for this receptor. Base-call qualities are not available, and no considerably larger clone is one nucleotide away.

The CDR3 regions of human TCRbeta chains were analyzed by immunosequencing. The study's own analysis went as follows. Repertoire TCRs were matched against a reference library of SARS-CoV-2-specific TCRs generated with the MIRA antigen-specificity platform. Breadth was defined as the fraction of unique TCRs that were SARS-CoV-2-associated. Depth was defined as the fraction of total T cells that were SARS-CoV-2-associated. Using the MIRA data, each spike-specific TCR was assigned both to the spike region to which the TCR was reactive and to a CD4 or CD8 class. Log10-transformed breadth and depth values were compared by one-way ANOVA with Sidak's multiple comparisons tests. This immuneACCESS table, as held by TCRdb, lists in-frame sequences with V and J called but not all clones. Of the missing ones, under half trace to an unresolved V gene in checked studies; the others have no known cause. The V and J calls and the clone size are those of that table, but D and trimming were determined from the DNA. Recorded for this sample are 100,000 to 150,000 clones; about 88% of them occurred a single time. 4.4% of the sample rests with the top ten.

V is shortened by 3 bases, J by 7 bases, and the region joining them spans 9 bases. For CDR1 and CDR2, the germline V gene (reference sequence) lists DFQATT and SNEGSKA. The CDR3, cysteine through phenylalanine, is 12 amino acids long. Only the CDR3 portion is preserved as DNA: 36 bases, with reading frame beginning at the first base. The meaning of the sample's time point label: baseline before first vaccination. Vaccinee samples came from UK trials COV001 and COV002, including a single-blind randomized controlled phase 2/3 trial of AZD1222 (ChAdOx1 nCoV-19) in healthy adults. For TCRbeta chain sequencing, PBMC samples were collected from trial participants at day 0 and at day 28 after the second dose.

The sequence came from an adult in good health. The rearrangement combines TRBV20-1 with TRBJ1-4; possibly the D gene is TRBD1, per 5 matching bases. The sample was peripheral blood, taken on day 0 of AZD1222 vaccination. The CDR3 loop reads CSASRQTEKLFF. The DNA sequence is given as TGCAGTGCTAGTAGACAGACTGAAAAACTGTTTTTT.